This T cell receptor beta chain emerged from a study of shared clonotypes between healthy human individuals. Study-level points and caveats: Naive subsets usually exceeded memory subsets in estimated richness. Researchers sampled blood only, noting tissue repertoires likely differ.

Per germline, CDR1 SNHLY and CDR2 FYNNEI. This CDR3 has 16 amino acids. After removal of 7 bases from V and 6 bases from J, the junction contained 16 bases not matched to a gene. Concerning this clone itself: What it binds is unknown.

Assay: immunoSEQ multiplex PCR; the TCRdb copy retains only in-frame clones and omits some. The sample consists of around 2,000,000 clones, roughly 96% of them appearing once. The V and J genes are TRBV2 and TRBJ2-7; the match to TRBD2 covers 9 bases. The sequencing input was naive CD4+ T cells sorted from blood. Described subset: CD45RA+ positively selected. The receptor was isolated from a man aged 18 to 35 in good health. CDR3 sequence (DNA): TGTGCCAGCACTCAAAAGGCTAGCGGGGCGATTGGCGAGCAGTACTTC. It yields the protein CASTQKASGAIGEQYF.